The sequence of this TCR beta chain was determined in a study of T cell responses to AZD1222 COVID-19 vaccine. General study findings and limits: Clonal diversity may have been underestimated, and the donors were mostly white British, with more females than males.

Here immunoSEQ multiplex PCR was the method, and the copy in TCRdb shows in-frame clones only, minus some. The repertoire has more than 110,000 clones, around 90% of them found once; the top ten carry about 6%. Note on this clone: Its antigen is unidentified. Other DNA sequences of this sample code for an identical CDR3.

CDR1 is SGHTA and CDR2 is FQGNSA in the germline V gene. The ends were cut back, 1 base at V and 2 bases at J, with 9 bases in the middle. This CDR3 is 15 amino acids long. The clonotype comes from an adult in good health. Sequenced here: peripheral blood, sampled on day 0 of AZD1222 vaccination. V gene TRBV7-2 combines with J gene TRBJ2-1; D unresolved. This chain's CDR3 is CASSLGTGPYNEQFF. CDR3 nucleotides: TGTGCCAGCAGCTTAGGTACCGGACCCTACAATGAGCAGTTCTTC.